This T cell receptor (beta chain) was captured in a study of blood T cells in healthy people across ages. In the study overall: About one barcoded beta molecule was captured per two T cells (by template switching).

Germline V gene data show CDR1 as MNHEY and CDR2 as SVGEGT. V lost 0 bases and J 5 bases, leaving 11 bases between the germline ends. The CDR3 length is 15 residues. The authors ran a second PCR of 7 to 11 cycles using a sample-barcoded 5' primer and a J-beta primer mix. TCRdb reanalysed the 5' RACE reads using MiXCR and keeps one entry per CDR3 protein. The data show 700,000 to 800,000 distinct CDR3 sequences, roughly 47% seen once. Sample: blood. The sequence was collected from a woman aged 55-75 years in good health. The chain couples TRBV6-2 or TRBV6-3 to TRBJ2-1; D ambiguous. The CDR3 is CASSYSGLDDNEQFF. CDR3 nucleotides: TGTGCCAGCAGTTACTCGGGTCTTGACGACAATGAGCAGTTCTTC.